This is a list of T cell receptor beta chains from one sample in a study of OX40 agonist ivuxolimab in advanced cancers. The data were produced by immunoSEQ multiplex PCR, yet TCRdb's version contains in-frame clones alone and is incomplete. The repertoire includes 50,000 to 70,000 clones, just under 85% of them detected once, and approximately 3% sits in the top ten. This sample comprised CD4+ or CD8+ T cells sorted from blood, obtained in a trial of the OX40 agonist ivuxolimab. These receptors all come from an adult with an advanced solid tumor such as melanoma, head and neck, liver or kidney cancer. Each CDR3 is given with its conserved first and last residue. Each record gives: J gene, clone size, V gene, D gene, CDR3 DNA, CDR3 protein. A D gene is named only where the DNA matches it firmly. Size tells how often a clone was seen (once, few, many) or the class of an expanded clone, and some rows leave it out.

>TRBJ2-1|few|TRBV5-1|TRBD2
TGCGCCAGCAGCTGGAAGGCTAGCGGGAGTAAAGATGAGCAGTTCTTC
CASSWKASGSKDEQFF
>TRBJ2-7|-|TRBV5-5|-
TGTGCCAGCAGCTCCGAGGGTCACCCCTCCTACGAGCAGTACTTC
CASSSEGHPSYEQYF
>TRBJ2-2|few|TRBV7-9|-
TGTGCCAGCAGCAATGGGACCTGGATCGGGGAGCTGTTTTTT
CASSNGTWIGELFF
>TRBJ1-1|-|TRBV20-1|-
TGCAGTGCTTGTCCAGGGATCGAAGCTTTCTTT
CSACPGIEAFF
>TRBJ1-5|-|TRBV11-1|TRBD1
TGTGCCAGCAGCTTACCCCGACAGGGGGCATATCAGCCCCAGCATTTT
CASSLPRQGAYQPQHF
>TRBJ1-2|-|TRBV7-2|-
TGTGCCAGCAGCCCTCAGGGATCTAACTATGGCTACACCTTC
CASSPQGSNYGYTF
>TRBJ2-2|-|TRBV18|TRBD2
TGTGCCAGCTCACCAGGATTAGCGGGAGGGCCTCAGGTCACCGGGGAGCTGTTTTTT
CASSPGLAGGPQVTGELFF
>TRBJ2-7|-|TRBV4-3|-
TGCGCCAGCAGCCAAGATTCGTCGAATCTCGGCGAGCAGTACTTC
CASSQDSSNLGEQYF
>TRBJ2-5|-|TRBV27|-
TGTGCCAGCAGGCCGTTAGGGGCAGATCAAGAGACCCAGTACTTC
CASRPLGADQETQYF
>TRBJ2-3|-|TRBV9|-
TGTGCCAGCAGCCCCCAGGTGTGGCCTGGGGGGTTAGATACGCAGTATTTT
CASSPQVWPGGLDTQYF
>TRBJ2-7|-|TRBV30|-
TGTGCCTGGAGTATCGGATGGAGTGAGCAGTACTTC
CAWSIGWSEQYF
>TRBJ2-1|-|TRBV14|TRBD2
TGTGCCAGCAGCCAGGGACTAGCGAGCCTCTCCTACAATGAGCAGTTCTTC
CASSQGLASLSYNEQFF
>TRBJ1-1|-|TRBV10-3|TRBD1
TGTGCCATCAGACAGGGGGCCCTGAACACTGAAGCTTTCTTT
CAIRQGALNTEAFF
>TRBJ2-1|-|TRBV6-5|TRBD2
TGTGCCAGCAGAAAAGCGGGGCCAGACAATGAGCAGTTCTTC
CASRKAGPDNEQFF
>TRBJ2-3|-|TRBV5-1|-
TGCGCCAGCAGTTTATCAGGAGATACGCAGTATTTT
CASSLSGDTQYF
>TRBJ2-7|-|TRBV30|TRBD1
TGTGCCTGGATGGGAAAGGGACAGGGGAACTACGAGCAGTACTTC
CAWMGKGQGNYEQYF
>TRBJ1-3|few|TRBV6-6|TRBD1
TGTGCCAGCACAGGGGGCTCAGGAAACACCATATATTTT
CASTGGSGNTIYF
>TRBJ1-1|-|TRBV7-8|TRBD1
TGTGCCAGCAGCTTAATGCAGGGGGGTGAAGCTTTCTTT
CASSLMQGGEAFF
>TRBJ2-3|-|TRBV4-3|-
TGCGCCAGCAGCCAAGAAGACTCTAAATACACAGATACGCAGTATTTT
CASSQEDSKYTDTQYF
>TRBJ1-1|-|TRBV4-3|-
TGCGCCAGCAGCCAGGGGCCCGGATCTGAAGCTTTCTTT
CASSQGPGSEAFF
>TRBJ2-1|-|TRBV7-2|-
TGTGCCAGCAGCCTGTCGGCCGGGGACAATGAGCAGTTCTTC
CASSLSAGDNEQFF
>TRBJ1-6|-|TRBV5-1|TRBD1
TGCGCCAGCAGCTTGGGTCCCGGGACAGGGTTAAATTCACCCCTCCACTTT
CASSLGPGTGLNSPLHF
>TRBJ1-2|-|TRBV11-1|-
TGTGCCAGCGCCTCTACACGGGAGGGGGTACCTTATGGCTACACCTTC
CASASTREGVPYGYTF
>TRBJ1-2|-|TRBV15|-
TGTGCCACCAGCAGTCCATCAATCCCGGGGTATGGCTACACCTTC
CATSSPSIPGYGYTF
>TRBJ1-2|-|TRBV18|TRBD1
TGTGCCAGCTCACCGTTCGGACAGGCAGCACCTTATGGCTACACCTTC
CASSPFGQAAPYGYTF
>TRBJ2-5|once|TRBV19|-
TGTGCCAGTAGTATAAGTGGGGCAGAGACCCAGTACTTC
CASSISGAETQYF